The rows below give T cell receptor beta chains drawn from one sample of a study of shared clonotypes between healthy human individuals. The data were produced by immunoSEQ multiplex PCR, yet TCRdb's version contains in-frame clones alone and is incomplete. The sample yields roughly 700,000 clones, over 65% seen once. Sequenced sample: memory CD4+ T cells sorted from blood. These receptors were obtained from a woman aged 25 to 39 in good health. The CDR3 runs from the conserved cysteine through the conserved F or W. The D gene is left open where the match is weak. Clone sizes are given selectively: once, few, many, or a class where the clone is expanded.

CDR3 length	V gene	clone size	D gene	J gene	CDR3 DNA	CDR3 protein
13	TRBV30	NA	TRBD2	TRBJ2-7	TGTGCCTGGAGTGCCGGGGGGTCCTACGAGCAGTACTTC	CAWSAGGSYEQYF
16	TRBV15	NA	NA	TRBJ1-5	TGTGCCACCAGCAGGAAAACTCCTACGGGCAATCAGCCCCAGCATTTT	CATSRKTPTGNQPQHF
15	TRBV5-1	NA	TRBD1	TRBJ2-1	TGCGCCAGCAGCTTTGGGGACAGGGAAGGGAGTGAGCAGTTCTTC	CASSFGDREGSEQFF
14	TRBV5-6	NA	NA	TRBJ2-5	TGTGCCAGCAGCTTGCTTGGGGGCGAGGAGACCCAGTACTTC	CASSLLGGEETQYF
15	TRBV5-1	NA	TRBD2	TRBJ2-1	TGCGCCAGCAGCATAAGTAGCGGGCTTTACAATGAGCAGTTCTTC	CASSISSGLYNEQFF
14	TRBV5-1	few	TRBD1	TRBJ2-7	TGCGCCAGCAGCCTATCAAGACAGGGCTACGAGCAGTACTTC	CASSLSRQGYEQYF
14	TRBV19	NA	TRBD2	TRBJ2-7	TGTGCCAGTAGAGGACTAGCGGGACCCAACGAGCAGTACTTC	CASRGLAGPNEQYF
14	TRBV29-1	NA	TRBD1	TRBJ2-1	TGCAGCGTACAGGGGGACCACCACTACAATGAGCAGTTCTTC	CSVQGDHHYNEQFF
15	TRBV7-9	NA	TRBD1	TRBJ2-1	TGTGCCAGCACCCCCCCCGGGACAGGGGGCAATGAGCAGTTCTTC	CASTPPGTGGNEQFF
16	TRBV7-3	NA	TRBD1	TRBJ2-2	TGTGCCAGCAGCTCAAGGACAGGGAAGAACACCGGGGAGCTGTTTTTT	CASSSRTGKNTGELFF
15	TRBV28	NA	TRBD1	TRBJ2-7	TGTGCCAGCAGTTTGGGGCGGGACAGGAGTCACGAGCAGTACTTC	CASSLGRDRSHEQYF
14	TRBV18	NA	TRBD1	TRBJ1-1	TGTGCCAGCTCACCCCCAGGGGGAGGCACTGAAGCTTTCTTT	CASSPPGGGTEAFF
14	TRBV5-1	NA	TRBD1	TRBJ1-1	TGCGCCAGCAGCACACAAGGACAGGGTTTGGAAGCTTTCTTT	CASSTQGQGLEAFF
15	TRBV5-1	NA	NA	TRBJ2-3	TGCGCCAGCAGCTTGGGGCGGTCCCGCGGAGATACGCAGTATTTT	CASSLGRSRGDTQYF
13	TRBV5-6	NA	NA	TRBJ2-5	TGTGCCAGCAGCCGCGAGGGTTTAGAGACCCAGTACTTC	CASSREGLETQYF
14	TRBV28	NA	TRBD1	TRBJ1-2	TGTGCCAGCATTTCCGGGACAGGGAGGTCTGGCTACACCTTC	CASISGTGRSGYTF
13	TRBV6-4	NA	NA	TRBJ2-1	TGTGCCAGCAGTGATTTAGTGGGACTCAGACAGTTCTTC	CASSDLVGLRQFF
16	TRBV6-1	NA	NA	TRBJ2-5	TGTGCCAGCAGTGAAAACGGTCTGGCGGTCCAAGAGACCCAGTACTTC	CASSENGLAVQETQYF
16	TRBV2	NA	NA	TRBJ2-3	TGTGCCAGCAGTCCTGGAGAGGGTGCCTTCACAGATACGCAGTATTTT	CASSPGEGAFTDTQYF
13	TRBV6-5	few	NA	TRBJ2-7	TGTGCCAGCAGTGAACCGCCGCGGCGCGAGCAGTACTTC	CASSEPPRREQYF
14	TRBV30	NA	TRBD2	TRBJ2-3	TGTGCCTGGAGTAAGCTCGGGGGGGCAGATACGCAGTATTTT	CAWSKLGGADTQYF
13	TRBV6-5	NA	TRBD1	TRBJ1-1	TGTGCCAGCAGTTGGACAGGGAACACTGAAGCTTTCTTT	CASSWTGNTEAFF
14	TRBV27	NA	TRBD1	TRBJ2-5	TGTGCCAGCAGTCCGGACAGGATTCAAGAGACCCAGTACTTC	CASSPDRIQETQYF
16	TRBV11-2	NA	NA	TRBJ2-5	TGTGCCAGCAGCGCTAGGGGTCCTAGCGCTCAAGAGACCCAGTACTTC	CASSARGPSAQETQYF
14	TRBV2	NA	TRBD1	TRBJ2-7	TGTGCCAGCAGTGGACAGGGTTTAAAGGGCGAGCAGTACTTC	CASSGQGLKGEQYF
18	TRBV7-9	NA	TRBD2	TRBJ2-5	TGTGCCAGCAGCCGTACCCCGCTCTCCCTAGCGGTAGAAGAGACCCAGTACTTC	CASSRTPLSLAVEETQYF
13	TRBV19	NA	TRBD1	TRBJ1-5	TGTGCCAGTTCCGGGACAGAGGATCAGCCCCAGCATTTT	CASSGTEDQPQHF
15	TRBV28	NA	NA	TRBJ1-6	TGTGCCAGCATCCCTGGCTGGGGAGGGACCGCACCCCTCCACTTT	CASIPGWGGTAPLHF
15	TRBV7-6	NA	NA	TRBJ2-6	TGTGCCAGCAGCTTGACAGTCTCTGGGGCCAACGTCCTGACTTTC	CASSLTVSGANVLTF
14	TRBV29-1	NA	TRBD1	TRBJ1-2	TGCAGCGTTGCGGGGACAGGGATAAACTATGGCTACACCTTC	CSVAGTGINYGYTF
14	TRBV6-1	NA	NA	TRBJ2-3	TGTGCCACCAGACAGCCCCAAGCAGCAGATACGCAGTATTTT	CATRQPQAADTQYF
16	TRBV19	NA	NA	TRBJ2-2	TGTGCCAGTAGTTTATTTGGGGGCGCGAACACCGGGGAGCTGTTTTTT	CASSLFGGANTGELFF
15	TRBV9	NA	TRBD1	TRBJ1-2	TGTGCCAGCAGCGGGCCTCGGGGACAGGGTTATGGCTACACCTTC	CASSGPRGQGYGYTF
14	TRBV5-1	NA	TRBD2	TRBJ2-7	TGCGCCAGCAGCCACGGGACTAGCGACTACGAGCAGTACTTC	CASSHGTSDYEQYF
15	TRBV7-9	NA	TRBD2	TRBJ2-7	TGTGCCAGCAGCTTTGTTAGCGGGAGTTCGCGCGAGCAGTACTTC	CASSFVSGSSREQYF
13	TRBV28	NA	TRBD2	TRBJ2-5	TGTGCCAGCAGGGTAGCGGGAGGGGAGACCCAGTACTTC	CASRVAGGETQYF
15	TRBV27	NA	NA	TRBJ1-5	TGTGCCAGCACCTCCAGACAGAATAGCAATCAGCCCCAGCATTTT	CASTSRQNSNQPQHF
16	TRBV7-2	NA	NA	TRBJ2-1	TGTGCCAGCAGCTTTAGACGGGAGTCCCCCTACAATGAGCAGTTCTTC	CASSFRRESPYNEQFF
18	TRBV27	NA	NA	TRBJ2-7	TGTGCCAGCGGATACACGGCCGCGACTTTGGAACTAGGCTACGAGCAGTACTTC	CASGYTAATLELGYEQYF
15	TRBV5-1	NA	TRBD1	TRBJ1-2	TGCGCCAGCAGCTCGTCTGGACAGGCGGACACGGGCTACACCTTC	CASSSSGQADTGYTF
14	TRBV11-3	NA	TRBD2	TRBJ2-3	TGTGCCAGCAGCCCCGGGGGGTTTGCAGATACGCAGTATTTT	CASSPGGFADTQYF
15	TRBV27	NA	TRBD1	TRBJ2-7	TGTGCCAGCAGCACCTCCGGACAGGGGGCTTCCGAGCAGTACTTC	CASSTSGQGASEQYF
18	TRBV15	NA	TRBD2	TRBJ2-7	TGTGCCACCAGCAGAGGCTCCTCCGGGACTAGCGGGAGGTACGAGCAGTACTTC	CATSRGSSGTSGRYEQYF
16	TRBV5-1	NA	NA	TRBJ2-5	TGCGCCAGCAGCTTGGCCCGGGGGGCAATCCGAGAGACCCAGTACTTC	CASSLARGAIRETQYF
18	TRBV28	NA	TRBD2	TRBJ2-7	TGTGCCAGCAGACACCCGACTAGCGGGAGCGGTAATACGTACGAGCAGTACTTC	CASRHPTSGSGNTYEQYF
11	TRBV28	NA	NA	TRBJ1-2	TGTGCCAGCAGATCTCTCGGGGCGGTCACCTTC	CASRSLGAVTF